The next 22 T cell receptor beta chains were all read from a single sample in a study of T cells expressing NK-cell markers (dated by TCRdb to about 2020). The library was generated by 5' RACE. This sample was sequenced with an Illumina HiSeq 2000. TCRdb reprocessed the reads; each CDR3 protein sequence makes one entry, and DNA is unavailable. This sample's records show some 450,000 distinct CDR3 sequences. Together, the top ten hold 7.3% of the sample. Sequenced material: blood T cells: a sorted CD56 or NKG2C T cell subset, CD4+ or CD8+ T cells, or bulk PBMC T cells (not recorded which). Receptors originate from a woman between 18 and 69 years old in good health.

The chain couples TRBV5-4 to TRBJ2-1; the D call of TRBD1 rests on TCRdb alone, since no DNA is present to check it. There are 15 residues in the CDR3. Germline V gives CDR1 SGHNT, CDR2 YYREEE (reference sequence). Here the CDR3 reads CASTPGRQSYNEQFF.

The chain is built from TRBV4-3 and TRBJ2-5; absent DNA, TCRdb's TRBD1 call cannot be checked. The length of the CDR3 is 14 residues. Germline loops: CDR1 LGHNA, CDR2 YSLEER. This CDR3 is CASSQDSTEETQYF.

V is TRBV5-4 and J is TRBJ2-3; the TCRdb D gene call, TRBD2, has no DNA to confirm it. Germline loops: CDR1 SGHNT, CDR2 YYREEE (reference sequence). The CDR3 contains 15 residues. The CDR3 sequence is CASSFSGGGADTQYF.

The V call is TRBV29-1, the J call TRBJ2-5; TCRdb picks TRBD1, but there is no DNA to check that call. This CDR3 region has 14 residues. The germline gives CDR1 SQVTM, CDR2 ANQGSEA. The CDR3 region is CSAEGGRIQETQYF.

The chain recombines TRBV9 with TRBJ2-1; TCRdb gives TRBD2 as the D gene, but with no DNA this cannot be confirmed. The germline CDR1 and CDR2 sequences are SGDLS and YYNGEE. The CDR3 totals 14 residues. CDR3 in amino acids: CASSVGSGRGEQFF.

The rearrangement links TRBV30 to TRBJ2-3; TCRdb returns TRBD2, unconfirmable since there is no DNA. Germline CDR1 GTSNPN, CDR2 SVGIG (reference sequence). The CDR3 runs to 15 residues. The CDR3 spells CAWRTSGGYTDTQYF.

CDR3 residues: CSARPGGSLYNEQFF. The chain is built from TRBV20-1 and TRBJ2-1; the TRBD2 assignment by TCRdb is unverifiable without DNA. Germline CDR1 and CDR2: DFQATT and SNEGSKA (reference sequence). CDR3 length: 15 residues.

The V call is TRBV5-1, the J call TRBJ2-4. The CDR3 has 12 amino acids. Looked up from germline, CDR1 is SGHRS and CDR2 is YFSETQ. CDR3 loop: CASSLDSRIWYF.

The genes are TRBV12-3 or TRBV12-4 and TRBJ1-2; TCRdb's D call of TRBD1 is untestable without DNA. This CDR3 spans 19 amino acids. CDR3 sequence: CASSSQTLTDSLANYGYTF.

The genes are TRBV14 and TRBJ2-1. The CDR3 totals 15 residues. Germline-derived CDR1 and CDR2 are SGHDN and FVKESK. The CDR3 sequence: CASSQEPARYNEQFF. The whole variable domain, filled in from reference TRBV14 and TRBJ2-1, reads EAGVTQFPSHSVIEKGQTVTLRCDPISGHDNLYWYRRVMGKEIKFLLHFVKESKQDESGMPNNRFLAERTGGTYSTLKVQPAELEDSGVYFCASSQEPARYNEQFFGPGTRLTVL.

The chain joins TRBV20-1 to TRBJ1-1. The V gene's germline CDR1 is DFQATT and CDR2 SNEGSKA (reference sequence). This CDR3 is built from 13 residues. The chain's CDR3 is CSARLDVYTEAFF.

This chain links TRBV12-3 or TRBV12-4 with TRBJ2-5; TCRdb returns TRBD2, unconfirmable since there is no DNA. This CDR3 comprises 16 residues. Here the CDR3 reads CASTPGLAGTQETQYF.

The chain is built from TRBV12-5 and TRBJ2-1; TCRdb picks TRBD2, but there is no DNA to check that call. This CDR3 is built from 17 residues. In germline, CDR1 is LGHNT, CDR2 FRNRAP. The CDR3 region is CASGSPLQPGGTNEQFF.

The V call is TRBV12-3 or TRBV12-4, the J call TRBJ1-6; with no DNA, the TCRdb D assignment of TRBD1 cannot be verified. The length of the CDR3 is 13 residues. The CDR3 is CASSITGTSPLHF.

The rearrangement links TRBV7-9 to TRBJ2-2. This CDR3 is built from 15 residues. Germline CDR1 and CDR2: SEHNR and FQNEAQ (reference sequence). This CDR3 is CASRLAGANTGELFF.

The rearrangement links TRBV12-3 or TRBV12-4 to TRBJ1-5; TCRdb outputs TRBD1, but without DNA this stays unchecked. This CDR3 contains 14 residues. This chain's CDR3 is CASSLGRLNQPQHF.

The chain couples TRBV20-1 to TRBJ1-1; TCRdb's D call, TRBD1, is unchecked because there is no DNA. Germline V gene data show CDR1 as DFQATT and CDR2 as SNEGSKA (reference sequence). There are 14 residues in the CDR3. The CDR3 is CSARDPGANTEAFF.

The V call is TRBV11-2, the J call TRBJ2-3; the D gene TCRdb calls, TRBD1, cannot be checked with no DNA. Germline V gene lookup returns CDR1 SGHAT and CDR2 FQNNGV. The CDR3 loop spans 16 amino acids. The CDR3 is CASSLVRGLAGDTQYF.

The chain joins TRBV7-2 to TRBJ2-6; TCRdb calls TRBD2, which cannot be checked without DNA. Germline V gene sequence: CDR1 SGHTA, CDR2 FQGNSA. The CDR3 has 17 residues. CDR3 in amino acids: CASSLASSGTGANVLTF. Full variable domain (outside the CDR3, taken from reference TRBV7-2 and TRBJ2-6): GAGVSQSPSNKVTEKGKDVELRCDPISGHTALYWYRQSLGQGLEFLIYFQGNSAPDKSGLPSDRFSAERTGGSVSTLTIQRTQQEDSAVYLCASSLASSGTGANVLTFGAGSRLTVL.

The chain carries TRBV6-5 and TRBJ2-3. The length of the CDR3 is 14 residues. The germline gives CDR1 MNHEY, CDR2 SVGAGI. This chain's CDR3 is CASSYLRVSDTQYF.

This chain connects TRBV20-1 to TRBJ2-1. The CDR3 has 13 amino acids. Germline values: CDR1 DFQATT, CDR2 SNEGSKA (reference sequence). CDR3 sequence: CSAGKDGYNEQFF.

The rearrangement links TRBV6-2 or TRBV6-3 to TRBJ2-6; the TRBD1 assignment by TCRdb is unverifiable without DNA. The CDR3 has 15 residues. Germline loops: CDR1 MNHEY, CDR2 SVGEGT. CDR3 loop: CASRNDRAGANVLTF.